This entry features one T cell receptor (beta chain) sequence. Its antigen is unknown. Per-nucleotide qualities are absent, and no much larger clonotype sits a single base away. This entry comes from a study of neoadjuvant anti-PD-1 for oral cavity cancer (dated by TCRdb to the early 2020s). In the study overall: Before curative-intent surgical resection, most patients were given three to four biweekly doses of nivolumab at 3 mg/kg. A fourth nivolumab dose was given around day 43 to patients without progression, and definitive surgical resection was performed in those patients on days 50-56. Under RECIST 1.1, a patient counted as a responder if showing complete response, partial response or stable disease, and as a non-responder if showing progression. There were more than 10 patients in the parent correlative cohort, and the response rate was roughly 34%.

The meaning of the sample's time point label: after neoadjuvant nivolumab, at surgical resection. None of the patients had received prior systemic or radiation treatment, and all were newly diagnosed with stage II-IVA oral cavity squamous cell carcinoma. The cohort was made up of patients with locally advanced, HPV-negative oral cavity squamous cell carcinoma. Peripheral blood mononuclear cells were analyzed directly, without maintenance or expansion in culture. The samples were drawn from a longitudinal correlative study tied to a single-arm phase II trial testing neoadjuvant nivolumab in oral cavity squamous cell carcinoma. Subject-matched pre- and post-treatment PBMCs and tumors from three responders and three non-responders underwent genomic DNA-based TCRbeta sequencing. Peripheral blood mononuclear cells were collected before nivolumab treatment and again after treatment, at the time of surgery. Genomic DNA was isolated from PBMCs using the Maxwell RSC DNA from Cells kit.

For deep sequencing, each PBMC sample was run in six replicates, with libraries mostly built from about 480 ng of input genomic DNA. TCRbeta libraries were prepared with the immunoSEQ hsTCRbeta kit according to the manufacturer's instructions. Sequencing of the completed libraries took place using an Illumina NovaSeq 6000 S4 flow cell after they had been pooled to 3 nM. The source study handled its data this way. The immunoSEQ Analyzer handled quality control and preprocessing of the raw data. The analysis was restricted to productive rearrangements, with each unique CDR3 amino acid sequence defining a clonotype. Repertoire clonality was estimated as the Gini-Simpson index, computed with the R package tcR. Gini indices were compared with Student's t test, and associations with tumor size change were assessed by Pearson correlation. Held by TCRdb, this immuneACCESS table contains in-frame sequences only and omits some clones. Under half of the omission traces to an unresolved V gene where checked; the cause of the rest is unknown. Clone size and the V and J calls come from that table; the DNA yielded D and trimming. The sample table records 14,000 or so clones; about 75% of these occur just once. 2.2% of the sample belongs to the ten largest clones.

Broad study findings and their caveats: Higher pretreatment blood Treg/Th17 ratios correlated with both higher pretreatment blood TCRbeta clonality and lower post-treatment tumor TCRbeta clonality. After neoadjuvant nivolumab, T cell clonality (Gini index) in PBMCs was significantly higher in non-responders than in responders. The TCR analyses had only a few patients in each response group, and the authors called for validation in larger cohorts.

The germline V gene provides CDR1 SGDLS and CDR2 YYNGEE. Including the terminal cysteine and phenylalanine, the CDR3 comprises 16 residues. The retained sequence is limited to the CDR3, 48 bases, with the frame set at the first base. Trimming takes 0 bases from V and 0 bases from J, and the germline ends sit 12 bases apart. This specimen was PBMCs, taken after nivolumab (anti-PD-1) treatment. The source is a person aged 40 to 85 with oral cavity squamous cell carcinoma. Recombination connected TRBV9 to TRBJ1-1; TRBD1 is a possible D gene, resting on 6 matching bases. This receptor has the CDR3 CASSVEGQLMNTEAFF. The DNA sequence is TGTGCCAGCAGCGTAGAGGGACAACTAATGAACACTGAAGCTTTCTTT.